Described below is a single TCR beta chain sequence and its context. Isolation of PBMCs gave at least 7 million cells per sample. These data are taken from a study of blood T cells in healthy people across ages. The use of a sample-barcoded 5' primer and a J-beta primer mix characterized a second PCR of roughly 6 to 12 cycles. Template switching added a 12-random-nucleotide identifier to every cDNA molecule. TCRdb re-derived calls from the 5' RACE reads in MiXCR, one entry per CDR3 protein. The sample consists of about 670,000 distinct CDR3 sequences, roughly half of them appearing once. The V gene's germline CDR1 is SQVTM and CDR2 ANQGSEA. The length of the CDR3 is 11 residues. V was clipped by 3 bases and J by 7 bases, with 7 bases between them.

Source material: blood. This chain uses TRBV29-1 with TRBJ2-1; D is ambiguous. This clonotype was sampled from a woman of 80 years or more in good health. CDR3 in amino acids: CSVEALNEQFF. The DNA of the CDR3 is TGCAGCGTTGAGGCGTTGAATGAGCAGTTCTTC.